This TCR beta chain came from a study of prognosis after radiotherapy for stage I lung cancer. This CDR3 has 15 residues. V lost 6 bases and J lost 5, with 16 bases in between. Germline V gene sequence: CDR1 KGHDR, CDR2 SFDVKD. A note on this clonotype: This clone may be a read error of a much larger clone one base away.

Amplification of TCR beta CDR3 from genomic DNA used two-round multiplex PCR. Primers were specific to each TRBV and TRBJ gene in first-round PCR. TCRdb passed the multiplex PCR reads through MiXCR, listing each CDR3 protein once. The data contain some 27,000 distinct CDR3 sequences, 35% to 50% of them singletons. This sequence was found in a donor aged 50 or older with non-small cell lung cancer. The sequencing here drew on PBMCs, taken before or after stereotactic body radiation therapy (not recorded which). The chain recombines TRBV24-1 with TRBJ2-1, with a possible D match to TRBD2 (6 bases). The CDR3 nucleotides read TGTGCCACCAGTTCCTCAGGGTGGGAGGACAATGAGCAGTTCTTC. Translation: CATSSSGWEDNEQFF.